This T cell receptor beta chain appears in the sequencing data of a study of human T cells and chemical hapten exposure. Looking at the study overall: On the upper back, patch tests were applied with 0.01% DPC and read at 6 days.

Notes on the study in general: PT1 expanded TCR counts and patch test score correlated positively.

As to time point: patch test 2, 6 weeks after DPC sensitization. Treatment specified: therapeutic diphenylcyclopropenone sensitization with weekly scalp DPC. Blood draws came before every patch-test application. Non-pregnant alopecia patients aged 18 to 70, suitable for DPC therapy. Via MiXCR, TCRdb re-called the RACE reads, giving one row per CDR3 protein. In the table there are more than 85,000 distinct CDR3 sequences, less than 10% of which are singletons. For this clonotype: Its cognate antigen is unknown.

CDR1 is MNHEY, CDR2 SMNVEV, per germline (reference sequence). Unmatched junction bases numbered 7, after V lost 4 bases and J lost 1 base. This CDR3 has 16 residues. This chain links TRBV27 with TRBJ1-1; 9 nucleotides align to TRBD1. Sequencing was performed on whole blood, taken in connection with sensitization to the hapten diphenylcyclopropenone (DPC). This clonotype originated in a woman between 35 and 50 years old with alopecia areata. Some clones in this sample may be carry-over from other donors' samples. As DNA, the CDR3 is TGTGCCAGCAGTTCTCCGGGACAGGGTAGGAACACTGAAGCTTTCTTT. Protein: CASSSPGQGRNTEAFF.